Below, 13 T cell receptor beta chains from the same sample are listed, as sequenced in a study of T cells in localized non-small cell lung cancer. Assay: immunoSEQ multiplex PCR; the TCRdb copy retains only in-frame clones and omits some. The profile shows 45,000 to 65,000 clones, over 70% of them singletons. The specimen was PBMCs, collected before any cancer treatment. These receptors all stem from a woman aged 40-69 years with stage II lung adenocarcinoma.

The J gene is TRBJ2-5, the V gene TRBV7-2, with D unresolved. The germline CDR1 and CDR2 sequences are SGHTA and FQGNSA. Trimming removed 5 bases from V and 1 base from J, with 5 bases in between. This CDR3 has 12 residues. The CDR3, as DNA: TGTGCCAGCAGCCAGATCCAAGAGACCCAGTACTTC. Its protein product is CASSQIQETQYF.

The V call is TRBV7-6, the J call TRBJ1-4, with D uncertain. Germline CDR1 SGHVS, CDR2 FNYEAQ. The CDR3 sequence is 15 residues long. The V end was cut by 5 bases, the J end by 4 bases, with 14 bases between. CDR3 nucleotides: TGTGCCAGCAGCCGCGGCACAGCCAGTAATGAAAAACTGTTTTTT. Translating gives CASSRGTASNEKLFF.

This clone has only a few counts. This sequence joins TRBV9 and TRBJ1-1; 10 bases fit TRBD1. Trimming removed 2 bases from V and 6 bases from J; junction bases left unmatched: 7. This CDR3 has 15 residues. Germline V gene lookup returns CDR1 SGDLS and CDR2 YYNGEE. The chain's CDR3 is CASSVEGQGFSEAFF. The CDR3 region has the DNA TGTGCCAGCAGCGTGGAGGGACAGGGGTTCTCTGAAGCTTTCTTT.

V gene TRBV10-1 combines with J gene TRBJ1-2; D is unresolved. V dropped 7 bases and J dropped 3 bases, with 9 bases sitting between them. This CDR3 region has 12 residues. The germline CDR1 and CDR2 sequences are WNHNN and SYGVQD (reference sequence). The CDR3 coding sequence is TGCGCCAGCACCGGGCCATACTATGGCTACACCTTC. Amino acid sequence: CASTGPYYGYTF.

The chain recombines TRBV5-1 with TRBJ2-5; D is possibly TRBD1 (5 bases). V dropped 0 bases and J dropped 2 bases, with 8 bases sitting between them. The CDR3 consists of 14 residues. The germline V gene has CDR1 SGHRS and CDR2 YFSETQ. CDR3 in DNA: TGCGCCAGCAGCTTGGATTCAGGGCAAGAGACCCAGTACTTC. Protein product: CASSLDSGQETQYF.

The gene calls are TRBV7-3 and TRBJ1-3; TRBD1 aligns across 8 bases. This CDR3 has 18 residues. Trimming cost V 5 bases and J 0 bases; bases outside gene matches: 12. Looked up from germline, CDR1 is SGHTA and CDR2 is FQGTGA. CDR3 sequence (DNA): TGTGCCAGCAGCCCAAATGGGGACAGGCGCAACTCTGGAAACACCATATATTTT. It codes for CASSPNGDRRNSGNTIYF.

This clone was detected only a few times. The chain has TRBV4-1 and TRBJ1-1; tentative D call: TRBD1 (6 bases). Trimming took off 2 bases at V and 11 bases at J, with 12 bases between the two ends. This CDR3 spans 12 amino acids. In germline, CDR1 is MGHRA, CDR2 YSYEKL. This chain's CDR3 is CASSQNRDRAFF. The CDR3 coding sequence is TGCGCCAGCAGCCAAAACAGGGATCGTGCTTTCTTT.

V and J are TRBV6-4 and TRBJ1-5, with 10 bases identical to TRBD1. The germline CDR1 and CDR2 sequences are MRHNA and SNTAGT. Trimming removed 2 bases from V and 5 bases from J; junction bases left unmatched: 6. This CDR3 has 16 amino acids. CDR3 sequence reads: CASSDQRQGADQPQHF. CDR3 nucleotide sequence: TGTGCCAGCAGTGACCAGCGACAGGGGGCAGATCAGCCCCAGCATTTT.

This clone was seen a handful of times. V and J are TRBV4-1 and TRBJ1-1; no firm D call. In germline, CDR1 is MGHRA, CDR2 YSYEKL. This CDR3 spans 14 amino acids. Trimming pared 2 bases from V and 2 bases from J, leaving 9 bases between. The CDR3 spells CASSQMVGNTEAFF. The CDR3 coding sequence is TGCGCCAGCAGCCAAATGGTGGGTAACACTGAAGCTTTCTTT.

About this clone: Mismatch with germline at one junction end may stem from a read error. The V and J genes are TRBV7-2 and TRBJ2-5; D gene unclear. The CDR3 is made up of 12 amino acids. Germline V gene sequence: CDR1 SGHTA, CDR2 FQGNSA. CDR3 sequence (DNA): TGTGCCAGCAGCTTAGAGGTGAAGGAGCTTAACTTC. Protein: CASSLEVKELNF.

The J gene is TRBJ1-4, the V gene TRBV7-2, with 9 bases identical to TRBD1. From germline, CDR1 is SGHTA and CDR2 FQGNSA. The J segment lost 5 bases and the V segment lost 1 base, leaving 2 bases of the junction unmatched. The CDR3 sequence is 15 residues long. The CDR3 region is CASSLGTGVNEKLFF. The CDR3 nucleotides read TGTGCCAGCAGCTTAGGGACAGGGGTAAATGAAAAACTGTTTTTT.

The rearrangement joins TRBV10-3 to TRBJ2-1, with D possibly being TRBD1 (6 bases). Germline V gene data show CDR1 as ENHRY and CDR2 as SYGVKD. This CDR3 has 16 amino acids. V was pared by 10 bases and J by 5 bases, with 24 bases between. The CDR3 protein is CATSPGQSRSNNEQFF. DNA of the CDR3: TGTGCCACCTCCCCAGGACAGTCCCGATCGAACAATGAGCAGTTCTTC.

The CDR3 sequence is CASSGTGGGQPQHF. DNA for the CDR3: TGTGCCAGCAGTGGGACAGGGGGAGGCCAGCCCCAGCATTTT. This chain connects TRBV28 to TRBJ1-5; 11 bases align to TRBD1. Germline V gives CDR1 MDHEN, CDR2 SYDVKM. The CDR3 runs to 14 residues. The ends lost 5 bases at V and 7 bases at J; junction bases unmatched: 4.